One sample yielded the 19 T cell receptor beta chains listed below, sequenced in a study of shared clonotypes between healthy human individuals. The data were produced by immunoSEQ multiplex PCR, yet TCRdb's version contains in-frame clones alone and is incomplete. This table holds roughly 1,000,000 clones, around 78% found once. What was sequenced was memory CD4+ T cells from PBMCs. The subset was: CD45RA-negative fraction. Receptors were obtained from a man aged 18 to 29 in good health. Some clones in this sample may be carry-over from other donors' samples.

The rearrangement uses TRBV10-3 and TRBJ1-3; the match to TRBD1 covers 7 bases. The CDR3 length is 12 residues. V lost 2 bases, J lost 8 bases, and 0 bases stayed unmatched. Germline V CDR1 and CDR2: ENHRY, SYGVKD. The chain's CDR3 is CAISEQGDTIYF. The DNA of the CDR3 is TGTGCCATCAGTGAGCAGGGGGACACCATATATTTT.

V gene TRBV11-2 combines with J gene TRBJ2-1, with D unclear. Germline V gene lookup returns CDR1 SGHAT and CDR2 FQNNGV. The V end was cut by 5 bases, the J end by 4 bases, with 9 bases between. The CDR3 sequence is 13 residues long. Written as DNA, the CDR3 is TGTGCCAGCAGCACTGGACGATACAATGAGCAGTTCTTC. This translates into CASSTGRYNEQFF.

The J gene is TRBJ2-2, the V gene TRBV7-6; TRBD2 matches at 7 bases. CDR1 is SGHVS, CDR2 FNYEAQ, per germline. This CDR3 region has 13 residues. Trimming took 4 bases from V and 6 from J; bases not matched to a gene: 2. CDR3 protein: CASSSTSPGELFF. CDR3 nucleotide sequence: TGTGCCAGCAGCTCGACTAGCCCCGGGGAGCTGTTTTTT.

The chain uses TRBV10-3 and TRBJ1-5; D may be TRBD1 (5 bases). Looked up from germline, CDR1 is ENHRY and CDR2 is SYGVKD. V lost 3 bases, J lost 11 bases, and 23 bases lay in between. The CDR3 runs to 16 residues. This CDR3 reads CAISDGAGTPTWSQHF. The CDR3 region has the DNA TGTGCCATCAGTGATGGAGCCGGGACCCCGACATGGTCCCAGCATTTT.

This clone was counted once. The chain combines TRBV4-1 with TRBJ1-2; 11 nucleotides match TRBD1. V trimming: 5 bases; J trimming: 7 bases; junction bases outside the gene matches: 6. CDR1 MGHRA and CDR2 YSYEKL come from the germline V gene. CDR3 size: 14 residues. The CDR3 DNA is TGCGCCAGCAGCTTTGGACAGGGGGCAGCTGGCTACACCTTC. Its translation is CASSFGQGAAGYTF.

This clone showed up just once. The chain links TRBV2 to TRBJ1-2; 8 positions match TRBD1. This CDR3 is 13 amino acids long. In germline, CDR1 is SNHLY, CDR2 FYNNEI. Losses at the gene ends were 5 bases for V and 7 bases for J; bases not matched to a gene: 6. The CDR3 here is CASSLDRGGGYTF. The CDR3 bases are TGTGCCAGCAGTCTCGACAGGGGAGGTGGCTACACCTTC.

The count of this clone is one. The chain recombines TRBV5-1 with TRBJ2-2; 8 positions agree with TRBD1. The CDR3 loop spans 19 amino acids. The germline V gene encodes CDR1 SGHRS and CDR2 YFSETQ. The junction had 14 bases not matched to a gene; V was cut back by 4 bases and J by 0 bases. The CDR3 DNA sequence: TGCGCCAGCAGCCCGGAGGGGGGACAGGCTTCCGCGAACACCGGGGAGCTGTTTTTT. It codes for CASSPEGGQASANTGELFF.

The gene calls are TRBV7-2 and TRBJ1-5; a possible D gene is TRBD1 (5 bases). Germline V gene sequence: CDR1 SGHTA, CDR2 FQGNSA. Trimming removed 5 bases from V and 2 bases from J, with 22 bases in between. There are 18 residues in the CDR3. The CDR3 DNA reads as TGTGCCAGCAGCCCAGGGACTCAAGGGGACCTGGGCAATCAGCCCCAGCATTTT. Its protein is CASSPGTQGDLGNQPQHF.

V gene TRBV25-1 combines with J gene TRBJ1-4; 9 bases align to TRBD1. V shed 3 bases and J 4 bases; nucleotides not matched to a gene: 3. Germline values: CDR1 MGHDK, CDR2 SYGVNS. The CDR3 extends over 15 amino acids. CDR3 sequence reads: CASSEDRGFNEKLFF. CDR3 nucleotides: TGTGCCAGCAGTGAGGACAGGGGATTTAATGAAAAACTGTTTTTT.

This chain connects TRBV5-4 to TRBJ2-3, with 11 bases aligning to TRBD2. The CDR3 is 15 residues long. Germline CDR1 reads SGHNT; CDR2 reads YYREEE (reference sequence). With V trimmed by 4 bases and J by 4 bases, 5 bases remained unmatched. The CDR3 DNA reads TGTGCCAGCAGCATACTAGCGGGAGAGGCAGATACGCAGTATTTT. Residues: CASSILAGEADTQYF.

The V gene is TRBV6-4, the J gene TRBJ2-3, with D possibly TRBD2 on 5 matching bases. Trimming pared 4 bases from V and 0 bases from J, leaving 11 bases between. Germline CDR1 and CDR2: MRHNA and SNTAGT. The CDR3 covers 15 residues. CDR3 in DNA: TGTGCCAGCAGTGTCTCGGGAACTAGCACAGATACGCAGTATTTT. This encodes CASSVSGTSTDTQYF.

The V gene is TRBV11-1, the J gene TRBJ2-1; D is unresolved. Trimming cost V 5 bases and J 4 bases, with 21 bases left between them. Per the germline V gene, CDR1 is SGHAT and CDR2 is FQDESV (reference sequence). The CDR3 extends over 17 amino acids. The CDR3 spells CASSPGSYSHYYNEQFF. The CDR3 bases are TGTGCCAGCAGCCCGGGTAGTTATTCCCATTATTACAATGAGCAGTTCTTC.

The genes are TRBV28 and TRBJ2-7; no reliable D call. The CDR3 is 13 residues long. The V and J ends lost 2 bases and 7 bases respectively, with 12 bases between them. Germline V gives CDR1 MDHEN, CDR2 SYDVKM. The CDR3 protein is CASSLVGSKEQYF. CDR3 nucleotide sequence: TGTGCCAGCAGTTTAGTCGGGTCGAAGGAGCAGTACTTC.

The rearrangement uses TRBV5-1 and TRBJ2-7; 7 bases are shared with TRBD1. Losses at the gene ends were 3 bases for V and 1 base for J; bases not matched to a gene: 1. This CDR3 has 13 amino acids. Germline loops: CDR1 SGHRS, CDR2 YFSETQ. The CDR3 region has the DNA TGCGCCAGCAGCTCGACAGGGTCCTACGAGCAGTACTTC. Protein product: CASSSTGSYEQYF.

This CDR3 reads CASSYSAGEDTQYF. The CDR3 region has the DNA TGTGCCAGCAGTTACTCGGCCGGGGAAGATACGCAGTATTTT. The rearrangement joins TRBV6-6 to TRBJ2-3; a weak D match, TRBD2 (5 bases). CDR1 is MNHNY, CDR2 SVGAGI, per germline (reference sequence). The germline V and J ends were trimmed by 0 bases and 5 bases, with 9 bases remaining between them. The CDR3 consists of 14 residues.

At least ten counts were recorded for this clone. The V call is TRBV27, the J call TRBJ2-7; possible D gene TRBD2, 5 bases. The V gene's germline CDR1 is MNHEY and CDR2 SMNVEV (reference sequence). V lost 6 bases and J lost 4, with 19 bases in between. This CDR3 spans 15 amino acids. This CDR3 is CASSPGGRLVYEQYF. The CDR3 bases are TGTGCCAGCAGCCCTGGCGGGCGGCTTGTATACGAGCAGTACTTC.

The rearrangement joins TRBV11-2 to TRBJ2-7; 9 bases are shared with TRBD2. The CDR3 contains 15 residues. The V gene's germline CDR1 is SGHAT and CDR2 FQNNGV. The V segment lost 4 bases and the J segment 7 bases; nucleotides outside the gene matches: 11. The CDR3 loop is CASSSLAGKAGEQYF. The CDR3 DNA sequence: TGTGCCAGCAGCTCTCTAGCGGGGAAGGCCGGGGAGCAGTACTTC.

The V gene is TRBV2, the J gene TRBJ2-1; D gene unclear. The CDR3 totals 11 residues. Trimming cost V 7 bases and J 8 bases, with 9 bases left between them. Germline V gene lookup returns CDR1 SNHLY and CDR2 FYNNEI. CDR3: CASTPRDEQFF. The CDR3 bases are TGTGCCAGCACCCCGAGAGATGAGCAGTTCTTC.

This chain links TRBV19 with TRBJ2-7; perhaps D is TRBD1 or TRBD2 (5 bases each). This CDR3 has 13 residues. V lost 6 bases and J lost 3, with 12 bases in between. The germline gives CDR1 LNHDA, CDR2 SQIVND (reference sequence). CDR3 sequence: CASRGTGNYEQYF. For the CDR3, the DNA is TGTGCCAGTAGGGGGACGGGCAACTACGAGCAGTACTTC.